One sample yielded the 18 T cell receptor beta chains listed below, sequenced in a study of regulatory T cells in long-lasting Graves disease. The authors built TCR beta libraries using iRepertoire HTBI primers and Arm-PCR of CDR3 regions. From the multiplex PCR reads, TCRdb called clonotypes with MiXCR, one entry per CDR3 protein. The sample has about 430,000 distinct CDR3 sequences; about 21% are singletons. The time point: persistent/refractory GD, antithyroid drugs over 5 years with positive TRAb. PBMCs provided the RNA from which the TCR library was made. The material was peripheral blood mononuclear cells (PBMCs), obtained when the disease was refractory, from a patient treated with antithyroid drugs. The receptors originated from a female donor with Graves disease.

The V gene is TRBV2, the J gene TRBJ2-1, with 8 bases matching TRBD1. CDR1 and CDR2 from the germline V gene are SNHLY and FYNNEI. The CDR3 has 16 amino acids. J was trimmed by 6 bases and V by 6 bases; bases with no gene match: 13. The chain's CDR3 is CASSVEQGGGGNEQFF. CDR3 DNA: TGTGCCAGCAGCGTCGAACAGGGGGGAGGTGGCAATGAGCAGTTCTTC.

This sequence joins TRBV5-5 and TRBJ2-4; 7 bases line up with TRBD1. This CDR3 comprises 15 residues. The V segment lost 0 bases and the J segment 6 bases; nucleotides outside the gene matches: 6. Germline V gives CDR1 SGHKS, CDR2 YYEKEE (reference sequence). In DNA, the CDR3 is TGTGCCAGCAGCTTGGACAGGGGTGGAGTAAACATTCAGTACTTC. This gives the protein CASSLDRGGVNIQYF.

The V call is TRBV7-9, the J call TRBJ2-1; no firm D call. The germline V gene encodes CDR1 SEHNR and CDR2 FQNEAQ (reference sequence). V was pared by 7 bases and J by 0 bases, with 16 bases between. This CDR3 comprises 16 residues. The CDR3 spells CASTHIYASSYNEQFF. CDR3 coding DNA: TGTGCCAGCACGCATATTTACGCAAGCTCCTACAATGAGCAGTTCTTC.

This clonotype was seen repeatedly, ten times or more. The chain is built from TRBV29-1 and TRBJ1-4; D possibly corresponds to TRBD1 (5 bases). V was cut by 3 bases and J by 7 bases, with 12 bases left in between. In germline, CDR1 is SQVTM, CDR2 ANQGSEA. The CDR3 runs to 13 residues. The CDR3 sequence is CSVEGNQGEKLFF. CDR3 sequence (DNA): TGCAGCGTTGAGGGGAACCAGGGTGAAAAACTGTTTTTT.

Ten or more counts support this clonotype. V is TRBV12-3 or TRBV12-4 and J is TRBJ2-5; the match to TRBD1 covers 7 bases. This CDR3 spans 16 amino acids. Germline trimming cut 1 base from V and 4 bases from J; bases unmatched to any gene: 9. This CDR3 reads CASSLVGQSPSETQYF. As DNA, the CDR3 is TGTGCCAGCAGTTTAGTGGGACAGTCTCCTTCAGAGACCCAGTACTTC.

This clonotype was recorded at least ten times. The chain joins TRBV2 to TRBJ1-1; D uncertain. The ends were cut back, 5 bases at V and 2 bases at J, with 9 bases in the middle. The CDR3 sequence is 13 residues long. CDR1 and CDR2 (germline): SNHLY, FYNNEI. CDR3 sequence (DNA): TGTGCCAGCAGTCCAGAAAGTAACACTGAAGCTTTCTTT. Its translation: CASSPESNTEAFF. Full variable domain (remainder filled in from reference TRBV2 and TRBJ1-1): EPEVTQTPSHQVTQMGQEVILRCVPISNHLYFYWYRQILGQKVEFLVSFYNNEISEKSEIFDDQFSVERPDGSNFTLKIRSTKLEDSAMYFCASSPESNTEAFFGQGTRLTVV.

This clonotype was observed many times. This chain uses TRBV18 with TRBJ1-2; 11 bases are shared with TRBD1. CDR3 size: 14 residues. From germline, CDR1 is KGHSH and CDR2 LQKENI. Losses at the gene ends were 2 bases for V and 8 bases for J; bases not matched to a gene: 4. Here the CDR3 reads CASSPGTGGVGYTF. CDR3 DNA sequence: TGTGCCAGCTCACCAGGGACAGGGGGTGTAGGCTACACCTTC. The full variable domain, rest sourced from reference TRBV18 and TRBJ1-2, is NAGVMQNPRHLVRRRGQEARLRCSPMKGHSHVYWYRQLPEEGLKFMVYLQKENIIDESGMPKERFSAEFPKEGPSILRIQQVVRGDSAAYFCASSPGTGGVGYTFGSGTRLTVV.

As for this clonotype: A much more abundant neighbour one base away suggests this may be a read error. V and J are TRBV28 and TRBJ1-6; D remains unclear. CDR3 length equals 16 residues. CDR1 MDHEN and CDR2 SYDVKM come from the germline V gene. Trimming stripped 5 bases from V and 6 bases from J, with 17 bases between. The CDR3 DNA reads TGTGCCAGCAGTCCCGTTCACGGAATAATTAATTCACCCCTCCACTTT. This encodes CASSPVHGIINSPLHF. Together with reference TRBV28 and TRBJ1-6, the CDR3 gives the full variable domain: DVKVTQSSRYLVKRTGEKVFLECVQDMDHENMFWYRQDPGLGLRLIYFSYDVKMKEKGDIPEGYSVSREKKERFSLILESASTNQTSMYLCASSPVHGIINSPLHFGNGTRLTVT.

At least ten counts were recorded for this clonotype. The CDR3 protein is CASNRPGGLAGVRLCETQYF. Written as DNA, the CDR3 is TGTGCCAGCAACCGCCCAGGTGGACTAGCGGGAGTGAGGCTATGCGAAACCCAGTACTTC. The chain joins TRBV6-7 to TRBJ2-5; 13 nucleotides match TRBD2. TRBV6-7 is annotated as an ORF whose role is uncertain. The CDR3 runs 20 residues. The V and J ends lost 7 bases and 8 bases, in that order; junction bases with no gene match: 25.

Only a few counts were recorded for this clonotype. A much larger clone differs from this one at a single base, so this may be a read error. The chain has TRBV28 and TRBJ1-1, with TRBD1 as a possible D gene (6 bases). The CDR3 is 12 residues long. The germline V gene encodes CDR1 MDHEN and CDR2 SYDVKM. V shed 7 bases and J shed 6 bases, with 12 bases lying between them. The CDR3 sequence: CASTLRGAEAFF. CDR3 DNA sequence: TGTGCCAGCACGTTGAGGGGGGCTGAAGCTTTCTTT.

This clonotype was seen ten or more times. CDR3 bases: TGTGCCAGCAGCTTAGGATCCATTCAGTACTTC. Its protein product is CASSLGSIQYF. The rearrangement joins TRBV11-2 to TRBJ2-4; D uncertain. This CDR3 spans 11 amino acids. From germline, CDR1 is SGHAT and CDR2 FQNNGV. The V and J ends lost 1 base and 9 bases respectively, with 4 bases between them. The entire variable domain, with the rest obtained from reference TRBV11-2 and TRBJ2-4, is as follows: EAGVAQSPRYKIIEKRQSVAFWCNPISGHATLYWYQQILGQGPKLLIQFQNNGVVDDSQLPKDRFSAERLKGVDSTLKIQPAKLEDSAVYLCASSLGSIQYFGAGTRLSVL.

The chain links TRBV6-5 to TRBJ2-7; D not resolved. CDR1 and CDR2 from the germline V gene are MNHEY and SVGAGI. V gave up 1 base and J gave up 3 bases, with 10 bases separating them. There are 14 residues in the CDR3. The CDR3 region has the DNA TGTGCCAGCAGTTACTTAGGTGGCAGCTACGAGCAGTACTTC. Amino acid sequence: CASSYLGGSYEQYF.

This chain connects TRBV5-4 to TRBJ1-4; weak D call: TRBD1 (5 bases). With 0 bases removed from V and 6 bases from J, the gap between germline ends came to 15 bases. This CDR3 spans 16 amino acids. Germline V gene sequence: CDR1 SGHNT, CDR2 YYREEE (reference sequence). This CDR3 is CASSLAPPGRDEKLFF. Here the CDR3 DNA reads TGTGCCAGCAGCTTGGCCCCCCCAGGGAGGGATGAAAAACTGTTTTTT.

Comments on this clonotype: Given a much more abundant clone one base away, this may be a read error. V and J are TRBV2 and TRBJ2-1, with D possibly being TRBD2 (6 bases). This CDR3 comprises 16 residues. CDR1 and CDR2 from the germline V gene are SNHLY and FYNNEI. CDR3 sequence: CTSSPRQGLSYNEQFF. The CDR3 DNA sequence: TGTACCAGCAGCCCGCGGCAGGGACTCTCCTACAATGAGCAGTTCTTC.

As to this clonotype: This may come from a read error, since a much larger clone is one base off. This chain links TRBV7-9 with TRBJ1-2, with D maybe TRBD1 (5 bases). Looked up from germline, CDR1 is SEHNR and CDR2 is FQNEAQ (reference sequence). The CDR3 is 14 amino acids. The CDR3: CASSLQGEDYGYTF. Written as DNA, the CDR3 is TGCGCCAGCAGCTTGCAGGGAGAGGACTATGGCTACACCTTC.

This clonotype was counted a few times. The chain links TRBV15 to TRBJ2-7; no definite D call. V lost 1 base and J 3 bases, leaving 10 bases between the germline ends. Germline V CDR1 and CDR2: LNHNV, YYDKDF (reference sequence). The CDR3 sequence is 14 residues long. CDR3 bases: TGTGCCACCAGCAGAGCCGGGCAACACTACGAGCAGTACTTC. This codes for CATSRAGQHYEQYF.

This clonotype has only a few counts. V and J are TRBV20-1 and TRBJ2-5; the D is unclear. The CDR3 sequence is 13 residues long. Looked up from germline, CDR1 is DFQATT and CDR2 is SNEGSKA (reference sequence). Trimming left V 6 bases short and J 4 bases short, with 15 bases between. The CDR3 sequence is CSAAARLPETQYF. CDR3 nucleotide sequence: TGCAGTGCCGCGGCTAGGCTCCCAGAGACCCAGTACTTC.

In its sample, this clonotype was seen many times. The CDR3 protein is CSVEDTGGTGTEQYF. DNA of the CDR3: TGCAGCGTTGAAGATACTGGAGGGACAGGGACCGAGCAGTACTTC. This chain links TRBV29-1 with TRBJ2-7; 9 nucleotides align to TRBD1. Germline lookup yields CDR1 SQVTM and CDR2 ANQGSEA. CDR3 length equals 15 residues. V gave up 0 bases and J gave up 6 bases; unmatched junction bases: 9.